Below, 8 T cell receptor beta chains from the same sample are listed, as sequenced in a study of T cell changes during pregnancy in multiple sclerosis. This table comes from immunoSEQ multiplex PCR, and its TCRdb copy is limited to in-frame clones, with some not included. The sample carries 39,000 or so clones, 91% recorded once. Source: CD8+ T cells from peripheral blood mononuclear cells, taken after pregnancy. These receptors were collected from a female donor with multiple sclerosis, enrolled in a pregnancy study.

Comment on this clone: This specimen includes other DNA sequences encoding the same CDR3. The chain combines TRBV9 with TRBJ2-3; 14 bases are a match to TRBD2. The CDR3 is 17 residues long. V trimming: 0 bases; J trimming: 6 bases; junction bases outside the gene matches: 6. Per the germline V gene, CDR1 is SGDLS and CDR2 is YYNGEE. The CDR3 protein is CASSVAGLAGVSDTQYF. In DNA, the CDR3 is TGTGCCAGCAGCGTAGCGGGACTAGCGGGGGTATCGGATACGCAGTATTTT.

The chain uses TRBV7-2 and TRBJ1-2; D not resolved. The germline V gene has CDR1 SGHTA and CDR2 FQGNSA. This CDR3 has 15 amino acids. The V end was cut by 1 base, the J end by 3 bases, with 12 bases between. CDR3 loop: CASSLGALKDYGYTF. In nucleotides, the CDR3 is TGTGCCAGCAGCTTAGGAGCACTAAAGGACTATGGCTACACCTTC.

In its sample, this clone was seen a few times. The chain uses TRBV10-1 and TRBJ1-1; tentative D call: TRBD1 (5 bases). The CDR3 loop spans 14 amino acids. Trimming cost V 4 bases and J 6 bases, with 15 bases left between them. CDR1 is WNHNN and CDR2 is SYGVQD in the germline V gene (reference sequence). Here the CDR3 reads CASSVGRDVSEAFF. CDR3 nucleotide sequence: TGCGCCAGCAGTGTGGGCAGGGATGTCTCTGAAGCTTTCTTT.

This clone occurred once. The chain employs TRBV14 and TRBJ2-2, with TRBD2 matching 8 bases. The CDR3 covers 15 residues. The V gene end was trimmed by 4 bases and the J gene end by 2 bases; junction bases not matched to a gene: 3. Per the germline V gene, CDR1 is SGHDN and CDR2 is FVKESK. CDR3 loop: CASSLGTSNTGELFF. CDR3 DNA: TGTGCCAGCAGCCTTGGGACTAGTAACACCGGGGAGCTGTTTTTT.

The gene calls are TRBV14 and TRBJ2-3, with 9 bases identical to TRBD2. Germline loops: CDR1 SGHDN, CDR2 FVKESK. V lost 1 base, J lost 3 bases, and 11 bases stayed unmatched. CDR3 length equals 18 residues. CDR3 amino acids: CASSQGWSVAGDTDTQYF. The DNA of the CDR3 is TGTGCCAGCAGCCAAGGATGGTCTGTAGCGGGGGATACAGATACGCAGTATTTT.

The V gene is TRBV9, the J gene TRBJ2-5, with 9 bases fitting TRBD1. From germline, CDR1 is SGDLS and CDR2 YYNGEE. There are 15 residues in the CDR3. V lost 3 bases, J lost 1 base, and 4 bases stayed unmatched. Here the CDR3 DNA reads TGTGCCAGCAGCGCTACGGACAGGGGCCAAGAGACCCAGTACTTC. Protein sequence: CASSATDRGQETQYF.

The chain links TRBV6-1 to TRBJ2-3, with D uncertain. Germline CDR1 reads MNHNS; CDR2 reads SASEGT. V lost 8 bases and J 4 bases, leaving 10 bases between the germline ends. The CDR3 covers 12 residues. The CDR3 protein is CASRPKSDTQYF. The CDR3 DNA sequence: TGTGCCAGCCGCCCTAAGTCAGATACGCAGTATTTT.

V and J are TRBV19 and TRBJ2-7; tentatively, D is TRBD2 (5 bases). Germline lookup yields CDR1 LNHDA and CDR2 SQIVND (reference sequence). Trimming took off 4 bases at V and 0 bases at J, with 16 bases between the two ends. The CDR3 totals 16 residues. CDR3 in amino acids: CASSTNEDWPSYEQYF. CDR3 sequence (DNA): TGTGCCAGTAGTACCAACGAGGACTGGCCCTCCTACGAGCAGTACTTC.